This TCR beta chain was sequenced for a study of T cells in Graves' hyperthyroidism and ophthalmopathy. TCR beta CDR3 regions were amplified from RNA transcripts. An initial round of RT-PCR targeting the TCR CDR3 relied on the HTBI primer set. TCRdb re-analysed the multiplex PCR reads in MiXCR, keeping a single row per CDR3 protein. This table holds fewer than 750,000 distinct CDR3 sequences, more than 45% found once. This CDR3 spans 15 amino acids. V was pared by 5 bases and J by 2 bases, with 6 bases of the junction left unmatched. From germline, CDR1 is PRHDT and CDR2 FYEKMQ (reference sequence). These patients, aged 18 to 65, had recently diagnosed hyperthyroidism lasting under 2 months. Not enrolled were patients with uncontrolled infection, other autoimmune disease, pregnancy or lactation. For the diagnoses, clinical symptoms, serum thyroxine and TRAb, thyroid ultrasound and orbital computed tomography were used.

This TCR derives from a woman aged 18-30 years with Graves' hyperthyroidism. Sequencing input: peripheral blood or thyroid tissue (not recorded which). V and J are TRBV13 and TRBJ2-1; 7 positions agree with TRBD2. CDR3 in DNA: TGTGCCAGCAGCGCGGCCGCGGGGGCCTACAATGAGCAGTTCTTC. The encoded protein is CASSAAAGAYNEQFF.